The source of this T cell receptor beta chain is a study of vaccination effects on CD4 cells after COVID-19. Study-wide points: Late post-vaccination, clones induced by infection and those induced by vaccine underwent marked clonal contraction.

Peptide-pool stimulation followed by sequencing identified expanded antigen-specific CD4+ clonotypes in the ViraFEST assay. Researchers isolated CD4+ T cells once approximately eleven days of culture had elapsed. Each person got two doses of an mRNA SARS-CoV-2 vaccine, BNT162b2 or mRNA-1273. As to this clone: Its target is unknown.

Germline V lookup: CDR1 SGHRS, CDR2 YFSETQ. CDR3 length equals 16 residues. The germline V and J ends were trimmed by 2 bases and 2 bases, with 13 bases remaining between them. Libraries were prepared by immunoSEQ multiplex PCR; TCRdb keeps only in-frame clonotypes and omits some of them. The repertoire holds 30,000 to 45,000 clones, approximately 82% seen once, with roughly 2% in the top ten. The source is a human donor who received a COVID-19 vaccine. Some clones in this sample may be carry-over from other donors' samples. The V gene is TRBV5-1, the J gene TRBJ2-2; perhaps TRBD2 as D (6 bases). The sequencing here drew on CD4+ T cells from PBMCs cultured with HCoV-NL63 spike peptides, taken after COVID-19 vaccination. In nucleotides, the CDR3 is TGCGCCAGCAGCTTATTTGGAGGGGACAACACCGGGGAGCTGTTTTTT. Amino acid sequence: CASSLFGGDNTGELFF.